This T cell receptor beta chain was retrieved from a study of CD8+ T cells in alopecia areata. In the study overall: Among treated patients, oral tofacitinib was administered at 5 to 10 mg twice daily. Tofacitinib therapy took 6 to 18 months; 6 months off drug came after.

This clone was seen more than once but under ten times. CDR1 and CDR2 from the germline V gene are WNHNN and SYGVQD (reference sequence). V lost 8 bases and J lost 7; bases outside the gene matches: 2. The CDR3 has 12 amino acids. Extracted from the samples, RNA was reverse transcribed into cDNA to serve as the sequencing template. Data came from immunoSEQ multiplex PCR; TCRdb stores just in-frame clones and leaves some out. The table has about 150,000 clones, under 60% seen once. The TCR was taken from a human donor with alopecia areata. The V gene is TRBV10-1, the J gene TRBJ1-6, with 7 bases that match TRBD1. This specimen consisted of CD8+ T cells sorted from blood, obtained at week 0. The CDR3 spells CASATGNSPLHF. CDR3 DNA sequence: TGCGCCAGCGCGACAGGGAATTCACCCCTCCACTTT.